A selection of T cell receptor beta chains follows, all from one sample in a study of T-cell reconstitution after alpha-beta-depleted transplantation in children. TCRdb fed the PCR reads into MiXCR, producing one record per CDR3 protein. This sample carries hundreds of thousands of distinct CDR3 sequences, 16% of them seen once, and the ten largest clones take approximately 1%. Here the sequenced sample was PBMCs from the stem cell graft donor, taken from the stem cell graft. These receptors all stem from a human donor who donated a stem cell graft to a child with acute myeloid leukemia. The CDR3 runs from the conserved cysteine through the conserved F or W. The D gene is left open where the match is weak. Clone size, where shown, is once, few, many, or a class for clones that have expanded.

size | J | length | V | D | DNA | CDR3
NA | TRBJ2-3 | 14 | TRBV6-1 | NA | TGTGCCAGCCGACAGAGACTTTACACAGATACGCAGTATTTT | CASRQRLYTDTQYF
many | TRBJ2-3 | 12 | TRBV12-3/TRBV12-4 | TRBD1 | TGTGCCAGCAGTTTGGGAGGACAGGGGAAGTATTTT | CASSLGGQGKYF
NA | TRBJ2-1 | 17 | TRBV20-1 | TRBD1 | TGCAGTGCTAGTGGACAGGGGGCGAGGTTCGGCTACAATGAGCAGTTCTTC | CSASGQGARFGYNEQFF
NA | TRBJ1-5 | 15 | TRBV4-1 | NA | TGCGCCAGCAGCCAAGAGGTGGAGGGTCGCCAGCCCCAGCATTTT | CASSQEVEGRQPQHF
NA | TRBJ2-1 | 15 | TRBV24-1 | NA | TGTGCCACCAGTGATTATTCGGACGGCCACAATGAGCAGTTCTTC | CATSDYSDGHNEQFF
NA | TRBJ1-5 | 14 | TRBV28 | NA | TGTGCCAGCAGTTCCCACAGTAGCAATCAGCCCCAGCATTTT | CASSSHSSNQPQHF
many | TRBJ1-2 | 13 | TRBV5-1 | TRBD1 | TGCGCCAGCGCGGTTAGAGACAGGGACGTTTTTGCCTTC | CASAVRDRDVFAF
NA | TRBJ2-3 | 14 | TRBV30 | NA | TGTGCCTGGAGCAGGACAGATAACACAGATACGCAGTATTTT | CAWSRTDNTDTQYF
many | TRBJ1-2 | 12 | TRBV20-1 | TRBD1 | TGCAGTGCTAGTAAGGGGGCGGATGGCTACACCTTC | CSASKGADGYTF
many | TRBJ2-7 | 14 | TRBV27 | NA | TGTGCCAGCAGTCCAGGGACGCCTACCTACGAGCAGTACTTC | CASSPGTPTYEQYF
many | TRBJ2-2 | 14 | TRBV20-1 | NA | TGCAGTGCTAGGGGGGACGGGAACACCGGGGAGCTGTTTTTT | CSARGDGNTGELFF
many | TRBJ2-3 | 14 | TRBV29-1 | TRBD2 | TGCAGCGCCCTACTAGCGCCCAAGCCAGATACGCAGTATTTT | CSALLAPKPDTQYF
NA | TRBJ2-1 | 14 | TRBV5-1 | TRBD1 | TGCGCCAGCAGCTTCGGGACAGGGTGGCATGAGCAGTTCTTC | CASSFGTGWHEQFF
NA | TRBJ2-1 | 16 | TRBV7-9 | TRBD1 | TGTGCCAGCAGCTTAGGGGGACAGAGCCGCTACAATGAGCAGTTCTTC | CASSLGGQSRYNEQFF
NA | TRBJ1-2 | 14 | TRBV18 | NA | TGTGCCAGCTCACCTATTCAGGAGCCCGGCGGCTACACCTTC | CASSPIQEPGGYTF
NA | TRBJ1-1 | 14 | TRBV18 | NA | TGTGCCAGCTCACCCGGACAGATGTACACTGAAGCTTTCTTT | CASSPGQMYTEAFF
many | TRBJ2-3 | 16 | TRBV9 | TRBD2 | TGTGCCAGCAATCGGCGGGGACTATCTAGCACAGATACGCAGTATTTT | CASNRRGLSSTDTQYF
NA | TRBJ2-3 | 15 | TRBV5-5 | TRBD1 | TGTGCCAGCAGCAGGGGACAGGGGGGCCAACGTACGCAGTATTTT | CASSRGQGGQRTQYF
few | TRBJ2-1 | 15 | TRBV9 | NA | TGTGCCAGCAGGGGGGCCGGGACGGACGAGGATGAGCAGTTCTTC | CASRGAGTDEDEQFF
many | TRBJ2-1 | 16 | TRBV20-1 | NA | TGCAGTGCTACCCCGCTAGGGATATCTGGATACAATGAGCAGTTCTTC | CSATPLGISGYNEQFF
NA | TRBJ2-2 | 16 | TRBV11-3 | TRBD1 | TGTGCCAGCAGCTTAATGAGGACAGGGGACACCGGGGAGCTGTTTTTT | CASSLMRTGDTGELFF
many | TRBJ2-1 | 19 | TRBV20-1 | TRBD2 | TGCAGTGCTGAAACGGGACTAGCGGGGGGGCCGGGAAAGCGCGATGAGCAGTTCTTC | CSAETGLAGGPGKRDEQFF
NA | TRBJ2-1 | 15 | TRBV27 | TRBD1 | TGTGCCAGCAGAGCTCCGGGACAGGGGTTGTATGAGCAGTTCTTC | CASRAPGQGLYEQFF
many | TRBJ1-5 | 12 | TRBV13 | NA | TGTGCCAGCAGCCGGAAAAATCAGCCCCAGCATTTT | CASSRKNQPQHF
NA | TRBJ2-1 | 15 | TRBV18 | TRBD1 | TGTGCCAGCTCACCGTCAGGGGGAAGTGTTTATGAGCAGTTCTTC | CASSPSGGSVYEQFF
NA | TRBJ2-3 | 13 | TRBV9 | NA | TGTGCCAGCAGCGTAGGGCCCTCAGATACGCAGTATTTT | CASSVGPSDTQYF
many | TRBJ2-3 | 16 | TRBV5-5 | TRBD2 | TGTGCCAGCAGCTTGGAGGTAGCGGGGGGCACAGATACGCAGTATTTT | CASSLEVAGGTDTQYF
NA | TRBJ1-2 | 17 | TRBV7-9 | NA | TGTGCCAGCAGCCCCACCATGACAGGCATCCTCAACTATGGCTACACCTTC | CASSPTMTGILNYGYTF
few | TRBJ2-7 | 12 | TRBV7-9 | NA | TGTGCCAGCAGCTTCTTCACGTACGAGCAGTACTTC | CASSFFTYEQYF
few | TRBJ2-7 | 15 | TRBV29-1 | NA | TGCAGCGTTGAAGTAGGAGGACAGGAGGGCTACGAGCAGTACTTC | CSVEVGGQEGYEQYF
NA | TRBJ1-1 | 13 | TRBV10-3 | NA | TGTGCCATCAGGGGGGATTCTTGGATGGGAGTTTTCTTT | CAIRGDSWMGVFF
many | TRBJ1-4 | 16 | TRBV20-1 | TRBD1 | TGCAGTGCTAGTGGGGGACAGGGGGCAACTAATGAAAAACTGTTTTTT | CSASGGQGATNEKLFF
NA | TRBJ2-1 | 12 | TRBV7-9 | NA | TGTGCCAGCAGCGCCCCGGAGGGGGAGCAGTTCTTC | CASSAPEGEQFF
many | TRBJ2-1 | 14 | TRBV12-3/TRBV12-4 | TRBD2 | TGTGCCAGCAGGGATACGGGGGGGCGTGATGAGCAGTTCTTC | CASRDTGGRDEQFF
few | TRBJ2-7 | 13 | TRBV20-1 | TRBD2 | TGCAGTGCTAAACGGGAGGGGGGAGGGGAGCAGTACTTC | CSAKREGGGEQYF
many | TRBJ2-7 | 15 | TRBV9 | NA | TGTGCCAGCAGCGTAGATGGAGGGGGTCAGTACGAGCAGTACTTC | CASSVDGGGQYEQYF
few | TRBJ2-1 | 14 | TRBV18 | NA | TGTGCCAGCCGCTGGGCCAAAGGTAGTGTTGAGCAGTTCTTC | CASRWAKGSVEQFF
many | TRBJ1-5 | 16 | TRBV5-1 | NA | TGCGCCAGCAGCTTGGACGGGGGCGCCGGCAATCAGCCCCAGCATTTT | CASSLDGGAGNQPQHF
NA | TRBJ2-1 | 15 | TRBV3-1 | TRBD2 | TGTGCCAGCAGCTTCCAACTAGCGGGGTACAATGAGCAGTTCTTC | CASSFQLAGYNEQFF
many | TRBJ2-7 | 12 | TRBV7-9 | NA | TGTGCCAGCAGCCGGGGAGGAGACGAGCAGTACTTC | CASSRGGDEQYF